Given below is one TCR beta chain in context. Antigen unknown. This CDR3 contains 17 residues. The J segment lost 6 bases and the V segment lost 0 bases, leaving 10 bases of the junction unmatched. The germline gives CDR1 GTSNPN, CDR2 SVGIG (reference sequence). The repertoire was sequenced with immunoSEQ multiplex PCR; TCRdb's copy has only in-frame clones and lacks some. The sample comprises roughly 150,000 clones, roughly 88% of which are singletons, and approximately 3.7% rests with the top ten. These data come from a study of T cell responses to AZD1222 COVID-19 vaccine. Findings and limits, study-wide: Vaccination with two AZD1222 doses was followed by a rise in Spike-specific TCR breadth and depth.

This rearrangement joins TRBV30 to TRBJ2-3, with 12 nucleotides matching TRBD2. The specimen was peripheral blood, collected on day 0 of AZD1222 vaccination. This clonotype originated in an adult in good health. This CDR3 is CAWSVLTPGTSGDTQYF. The DNA for the CDR3 is TGTGCCTGGAGTGTACTTACCCCTGGGACTAGCGGGGATACGCAGTATTTT.